Listed below are T cell receptor beta chains from one sample, sequenced in a study of human T cells and chemical hapten exposure. TCRdb reprocessed the RACE reads via MiXCR and lists one record per CDR3 protein. The sample contains about 290,000 distinct CDR3 sequences, just under 8% of which appear only once. The starting material was whole blood, obtained in connection with sensitization to the hapten diphenylcyclopropenone (DPC). All receptors come from a young man with alopecia areata. Some clones in this sample may be carry-over from other donors' samples. CDR3s include the opening cysteine and the closing phenylalanine or tryptophan. Each record gives: clone size, D gene, V gene, J gene, CDR3 DNA, CDR3 protein. A D gene is named only where the DNA matches it firmly. Clone size is not always given. Where it is, it says once, few, many or a class for expanded clones.

size: many; D: TRBD1; V: TRBV7-9; J: TRBJ1-5; DNA: TGTGCCAGCAGCCCCGACAGGGGCAAACAGCCCCAGCATTTT; CDR3: CASSPDRGKQPQHF
size: -; D: -; V: TRBV6-2/TRBV6-3; J: TRBJ1-1; DNA: TGTGCCAGCAGTTACCTAGTCCCTTTCCGGAACACTGAAGCTTTCTTT; CDR3: CASSYLVPFRNTEAFF
size: -; D: TRBD1; V: TRBV11-2; J: TRBJ2-2; DNA: TGTGCCAGCAGCTTAGGAGGGGGCGGCACCGGGGAGCTGTTTTTT; CDR3: CASSLGGGGTGELFF
size: many; D: -; V: TRBV7-9; J: TRBJ1-6; DNA: TGTGCCAGCAGTGAGAATGGTTCACCCCTCCACTTT; CDR3: CASSENGSPLHF
size: -; D: TRBD1; V: TRBV10-3; J: TRBJ1-2; DNA: TGTGCCGGACATCGACAGGGGGGGACTGGCTACACCTTC; CDR3: CAGHRQGGTGYTF
size: few; D: -; V: TRBV11-2; J: TRBJ2-3; DNA: TGTGCCAGCAGCTTATTAGGCTTGATCTTAGATACGCAGTATTTT; CDR3: CASSLLGLILDTQYF
size: many; D: -; V: TRBV7-2; J: TRBJ2-3; DNA: TGTGCCAGCAGTCGGGACGGCACAGATACGCAGTATTTT; CDR3: CASSRDGTDTQYF
size: few; D: TRBD1; V: TRBV20-1; J: TRBJ2-1; DNA: TGCAGTGCTCCGGGACAGGTTCACAATGAGCAGTTCTTC; CDR3: CSAPGQVHNEQFF
size: -; D: -; V: TRBV12-3/TRBV12-4; J: TRBJ2-7; DNA: TGTGCCAGCAGTTGGGCGCCCGGCAGGTCGCGGGAGCAGTACTTC; CDR3: CASSWAPGRSREQYF
size: many; D: -; V: TRBV6-5; J: TRBJ2-2; DNA: TGTGCCAGCAGCTCCGGGACAAGGAACACCGGGGAGCTGTTTTTT; CDR3: CASSSGTRNTGELFF
size: -; D: -; V: TRBV28; J: TRBJ1-6; DNA: TGTGCCAGCAGTTTTTTTCAGAGAAATTCACCCCTCCACTTT; CDR3: CASSFFQRNSPLHF
size: -; D: TRBD1; V: TRBV4-3; J: TRBJ1-5; DNA: TGCGCCAGCAGCCAAGCACAGGGGATCCAGCCCCAGCATTTT; CDR3: CASSQAQGIQPQHF
size: -; D: TRBD2; V: TRBV4-3; J: TRBJ2-1; DNA: TGCGCCAGCAGCCCCGGGACTGGGACTAGCGGTTACAATGAGCAGTTCTTC; CDR3: CASSPGTGTSGYNEQFF
size: many; D: TRBD1; V: TRBV20-1; J: TRBJ1-4; DNA: TGCAGTGCTAGACGCGCAACAGGGGGCACTAATGAAAAACTGTTTTTT; CDR3: CSARRATGGTNEKLFF
size: few; D: TRBD1; V: TRBV28; J: TRBJ1-5; DNA: TGTGCCAGCAGTTTGCCCCCGGGACAGGGGAATCAGCCCCAGCATTTT; CDR3: CASSLPPGQGNQPQHF
size: -; D: -; V: TRBV28; J: TRBJ2-7; DNA: TGTGCCAGCAGTCGGTTATTCAGCTCCTACGAGCAGTACTTC; CDR3: CASSRLFSSYEQYF
size: few; D: TRBD1; V: TRBV28; J: TRBJ1-1; DNA: TGTGCCAGCGTAGAGGGGATGGGACAGCCGAACACTGAAGCTTTCTTT; CDR3: CASVEGMGQPNTEAFF
size: -; D: TRBD1; V: TRBV12-3/TRBV12-4; J: TRBJ2-4; DNA: TGTGCCAGCAGAACGGGACAGGGTGGAAACATTCAGTACTTC; CDR3: CASRTGQGGNIQYF
size: few; D: TRBD2; V: TRBV9; J: TRBJ2-5; DNA: TGTGCCAGCAGCGTAACTAGCGGGAGCCAAGAGACCCAGTACTTC; CDR3: CASSVTSGSQETQYF
size: many; D: -; V: TRBV5-1; J: TRBJ1-3; DNA: TGCGCCAGCAGCTTGACGGAACTCTCTGGAAACACCATATATTTT; CDR3: CASSLTELSGNTIYF
size: -; D: -; V: TRBV6-1; J: TRBJ2-5; DNA: TGTGCCAGCGCCGTGGATCCGTTTCAAGGGACCCAGTACTTC; CDR3: CASAVDPFQGTQYF
size: few; D: -; V: TRBV6-6; J: TRBJ1-4; DNA: TGTGCCAGCAGGCGCCCGGGAGTTGGGGGCGAAAAACTGTTTTTT; CDR3: CASRRPGVGGEKLFF
size: many; D: -; V: TRBV12-3/TRBV12-4; J: TRBJ2-5; DNA: TGTGCCAGCAGCTTGGGCGTTTCTCAAGAGACCCAGTACTTC; CDR3: CASSLGVSQETQYF
size: few; D: TRBD1; V: TRBV10-1; J: TRBJ2-1; DNA: TGCGCCAGCAGCGGCACAGGGGATGGAGACAATGAGCAGTTCTTC; CDR3: CASSGTGDGDNEQFF
size: few; D: -; V: TRBV6-5; J: TRBJ1-2; DNA: TGTGCCAGCAGCCTCAGGGGAGAAGTTTTCGGCTACACCTTC; CDR3: CASSLRGEVFGYTF
size: few; D: -; V: TRBV11-2; J: TRBJ2-1; DNA: TGTGCCAGCAGCTTTGTGCGGAATTCCTACAATGAGCAGTTCTTC; CDR3: CASSFVRNSYNEQFF
size: -; D: -; V: TRBV6-2/TRBV6-3; J: TRBJ2-3; DNA: TGTGCCAGCACCAGAACCGGGGTCCGGGGACGCCGAACGCAGTATTTT; CDR3: CASTRTGVRGRRTQYF
size: -; D: -; V: TRBV2; J: TRBJ2-5; DNA: TGTGCCAGCAGTGAAGCGCTGGGTAAGACCCAGTACTTC; CDR3: CASSEALGKTQYF
size: many; D: -; V: TRBV6-1; J: TRBJ1-2; DNA: TGTGCCAGCAGTGAAATGACAGCAGATAACTATGGCTACACCTTC; CDR3: CASSEMTADNYGYTF
size: few; D: -; V: TRBV11-2; J: TRBJ1-2; DNA: TGTGCCAGCAGCTTAGGGCAGGGTGACTATGGCTACACCTTC; CDR3: CASSLGQGDYGYTF
size: few; D: -; V: TRBV24-1; J: TRBJ2-2; DNA: TGTGCCACCAGTGAAACCAGGGAGACCGGGGAGCTGTTTTTT; CDR3: CATSETRETGELFF
size: -; D: -; V: TRBV20-1; J: TRBJ2-7; DNA: TGCAGTGCTCAAGGAGAAGGGTACGAGCAGTACTTC; CDR3: CSAQGEGYEQYF
size: many; D: TRBD2; V: TRBV7-3; J: TRBJ2-5; DNA: TGTGCCAGCAGCTTCGACCGGACTAGCCTAGAGACCCAGTACTTC; CDR3: CASSFDRTSLETQYF
size: many; D: TRBD1; V: TRBV5-1; J: TRBJ1-1; DNA: TGCGCCAGCAGCTTGGAGGGAGCCTGGACAGGGCGAAACACTGAAGCTTTCTTT; CDR3: CASSLEGAWTGRNTEAFF
size: few; D: -; V: TRBV9; J: TRBJ1-2; DNA: TGTGCCAGCACCCCCAGCACCCACAACTATGGCTACACCTTC; CDR3: CASTPSTHNYGYTF
size: many; D: -; V: TRBV4-3; J: TRBJ1-2; DNA: TGCGCCAGCAGCCAAGCCGGCAGGGACTATGGCTACACCTTC; CDR3: CASSQAGRDYGYTF
size: few; D: TRBD1; V: TRBV29-1; J: TRBJ2-7; DNA: TGCAGCGTTGATCAAGGCCAGGGGGCCTACGAGCAGTACTTC; CDR3: CSVDQGQGAYEQYF
size: few; D: -; V: TRBV5-1; J: TRBJ2-7; DNA: TGCGCCAGCAGCTTGCAAGTTCCCTACGAGCAGTACTTC; CDR3: CASSLQVPYEQYF
size: -; D: -; V: TRBV7-3; J: TRBJ1-1; DNA: TGTGCCAGCAGCTTAACGGGGCAGACGAACACTGAAGCTTTCTTT; CDR3: CASSLTGQTNTEAFF
size: -; D: -; V: TRBV20-1; J: TRBJ2-5; DNA: TGCAGTGCGAGAGGAGGGGCAGAGACCCAGTACTTC; CDR3: CSARGGAETQYF
size: few; D: -; V: TRBV28; J: TRBJ1-4; DNA: TGTGCCAGCAGTTATCTGGGGGAAAAACTGTTTTTT; CDR3: CASSYLGEKLFF
size: few; D: -; V: TRBV6-2/TRBV6-3; J: TRBJ2-4; DNA: TGTGCCAGCAGTTACCCAGGGACCAAAAACATTCAGTACTTC; CDR3: CASSYPGTKNIQYF
size: few; D: -; V: TRBV11-2; J: TRBJ1-2; DNA: TGTGCCAGCAGCTTAGGGGGACACAACTATGGCTACACCTTC; CDR3: CASSLGGHNYGYTF
size: few; D: -; V: TRBV9; J: TRBJ1-4; DNA: TGTGCCAGCAGCGCCAGACAGGATGAAAAACTGTTTTTT; CDR3: CASSARQDEKLFF
size: few; D: -; V: TRBV20-1; J: TRBJ1-1; DNA: TGCAGTGCTAGCATGGTGAACACTGAAGCTTTCTTT; CDR3: CSASMVNTEAFF
size: few; D: -; V: TRBV7-8; J: TRBJ2-3; DNA: TGTGCCAGCAGCCCCAATAGGGCAGGGAACCCAGATACGCAGTATTTT; CDR3: CASSPNRAGNPDTQYF
size: -; D: -; V: TRBV12-3/TRBV12-4; J: TRBJ2-5; DNA: TGTGCCAGCAGCCGGGGGAGGGGGAATGGAGAGACCCAGTACTTC; CDR3: CASSRGRGNGETQYF
size: -; D: -; V: TRBV9; J: TRBJ2-3; DNA: TGTGCCAGCAGCCAGAGAGGGGCCTATACAGATACGCAGTATTTT; CDR3: CASSQRGAYTDTQYF
size: many; D: -; V: TRBV6-2/TRBV6-3; J: TRBJ2-4; DNA: TGTGCCAGCAGTTACCCGAAGGCGGTTCAGTACTTC; CDR3: CASSYPKAVQYF
size: -; D: -; V: TRBV6-5; J: TRBJ1-2; DNA: TGTGCCAGCAGTTACAGTAGAGGGAAAGTTGGGACGGCAGTCCCAATTCGCAACTATGGCTACACCTTC; CDR3: CASSYSRGKVGTAVPIRNYGYTF
size: -; D: TRBD1; V: TRBV12-3/TRBV12-4; J: TRBJ1-1; DNA: TGTGCCAGCAGCGTTGACAGGGTGGTAACTGAAGCTTTCTTT; CDR3: CASSVDRVVTEAFF
size: few; D: -; V: TRBV6-5; J: TRBJ2-5; DNA: TGTGCCAGCAGTCCCCGCGGGGAACAAGAGACCCAGTACTTC; CDR3: CASSPRGEQETQYF
size: -; D: -; V: TRBV5-4; J: TRBJ2-4; DNA: TGTGCCAGCAGCTTGGCGGGTCAATCCAAAAACATTCAGTACTTC; CDR3: CASSLAGQSKNIQYF
size: few; D: -; V: TRBV25-1; J: TRBJ1-3; DNA: TGTGCCAGCAGTGGTCTCCGGGACACCTACTCTGGAAACACCATATATTTT; CDR3: CASSGLRDTYSGNTIYF
size: -; D: TRBD2; V: TRBV20-1; J: TRBJ2-3; DNA: TGCAGTGCTAGAGCGGGGGGGCCGGTAGATACGCAGTATTTT; CDR3: CSARAGGPVDTQYF